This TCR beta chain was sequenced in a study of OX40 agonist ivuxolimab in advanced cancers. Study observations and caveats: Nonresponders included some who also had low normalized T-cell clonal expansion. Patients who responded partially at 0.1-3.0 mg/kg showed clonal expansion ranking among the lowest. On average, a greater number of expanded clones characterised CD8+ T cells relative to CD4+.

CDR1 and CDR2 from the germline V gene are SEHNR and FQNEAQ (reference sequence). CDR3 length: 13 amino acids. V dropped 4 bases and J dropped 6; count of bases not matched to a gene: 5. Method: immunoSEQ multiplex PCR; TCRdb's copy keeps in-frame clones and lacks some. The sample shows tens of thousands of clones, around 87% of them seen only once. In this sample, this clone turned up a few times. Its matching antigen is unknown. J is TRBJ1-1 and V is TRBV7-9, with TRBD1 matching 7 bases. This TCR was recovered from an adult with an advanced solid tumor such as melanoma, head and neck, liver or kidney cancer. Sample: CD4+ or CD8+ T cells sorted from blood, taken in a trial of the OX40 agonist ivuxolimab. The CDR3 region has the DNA TGTGCCAGCAGCTCGACAGGGAGGGCTGAAGCTTTCTTT. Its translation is CASSSTGRAEAFF.